Listed here are 2 T cell receptor beta chains from one sample, sequenced in a study of identical twins. MiXCR, run by TCRdb on the 5' RACE reads, gives a single entry per CDR3 protein. The repertoire has around 1.7 million distinct CDR3 sequences, roughly 35% of them found once; the top ten carry approximately 0.29%. Sequenced: cord blood. Receptors were obtained from a newborn girl in good health.

This clonotype was seen a few times. The chain has TRBV25-1 and TRBJ1-2; 12 bases match TRBD1. The germline gives CDR1 MGHDK, CDR2 SYGVNS. The V gene end was trimmed by 3 bases and the J gene end by 3 bases; junction bases not matched to a gene: 2. This CDR3 has 15 amino acids. CDR3 region: CASSEGTGGHYGYTF. The CDR3 DNA reads TGTGCCAGCAGTGAGGGGACAGGGGGCCACTATGGCTACACCTTC.

The J gene is TRBJ2-7, the V gene TRBV28, with 13 bases identical to TRBD2. The CDR3 is 15 amino acids. Germline V gene data show CDR1 as MDHEN and CDR2 as SYDVKM. V lost 6 bases to trimming and J lost 9 bases; unmatched junction nucleotides: 11. CDR3: CASRSGLAGSTAQYF. In DNA form, the CDR3 reads TGTGCCAGCAGATCGGGACTAGCGGGATCTACGGCGCAGTACTTC.